Presented here are 14 T cell receptor beta chains from one specimen sequenced in a study of T cells in Graves' hyperthyroidism and ophthalmopathy. Using RNA transcripts as the source, TCR beta CDR3 regions were amplified. When the TCR CDR3 underwent first-round RT-PCR, the HTBI primer set was used. One entry per CDR3 protein results from TCRdb running MiXCR on the multiplex PCR reads. In the table there are approximately 100,000 distinct CDR3 sequences, around 50% of which are singletons. The specimen sequenced was blood. Every receptor here comes from a man in his forties with Graves' hyperthyroidism.

As for this clonotype: Germline and junction disagree at one end, which may indicate a read error. The chain combines TRBV7-2 with TRBJ1-6; D unclear. Germline CDR1 is SGHTA and CDR2 is FQGNSA. The CDR3 totals 11 residues. CDR3 in amino acids: CASSQAGSLRF. The CDR3 region has the DNA TGTGCCAGCAGCCAAGCAGGTTCCCTCCGCTTT.

This clonotype occurred many times. The V gene is TRBV7-2, the J gene TRBJ1-1; 7 bases agree with TRBD1. The V segment lost 1 base and the J segment 7 bases; nucleotides outside the gene matches: 12. Germline lookup yields CDR1 SGHTA and CDR2 FQGNSA. CDR3 length: 16 residues. CDR3 nucleotide sequence: TGTGCCAGCAGCTTAGGGGGGATGCTAGGGGGCGATGAAGCTTTCTTT. As protein: CASSLGGMLGGDEAFF.

This clonotype was counted many times. V usage is TRBV24-1 and J usage is TRBJ2-7; D is uncertain. Per the germline V gene, CDR1 is KGHDR and CDR2 is SFDVKD. The CDR3 runs to 9 residues. Trimming removed 12 bases from V and 7 bases from J, with 9 bases in between. The CDR3 loop reads CAPVREQYF. CDR3 sequence (DNA): TGTGCCCCCGTGAGAGAGCAGTACTTC.

The rearrangement uses TRBV18 and TRBJ1-2; D gene unclear. V lost 4 bases, J lost 7 bases, and 13 bases lay in between. Germline loops: CDR1 KGHSH, CDR2 LQKENI. The CDR3 runs 13 residues. The CDR3 is CASSQAQEGGYTF. In DNA form, the CDR3 reads TGTGCCAGCTCACAGGCCCAGGAGGGTGGCTACACCTTC.

V usage is TRBV2 and J usage is TRBJ1-6, with 12 bases aligning to TRBD1. This CDR3 region has 16 residues. V shed 4 bases and J 7 bases; nucleotides not matched to a gene: 5. Germline CDR1 reads SNHLY; CDR2 reads FYNNEI. The CDR3 is CASSGDRGLRNSPLHF. The CDR3 DNA reads TGTGCCAGCAGTGGGGACAGGGGGCTTAGAAATTCACCCCTCCACTTT.

To note about this clonotype: The conserved closing phenylalanine or tryptophan is absent in this CDR3, likely reflecting a read error. The rearrangement uses TRBV3-1 and TRBJ2-3; TRBD1 agrees at 10 bases. The trim removed 4 bases at V and 2 bases at J, leaving 0 bases unmatched. CDR3 length equals 14 residues. The germline gives CDR1 LGHDT, CDR2 YNNKEL (reference sequence). CDR3 bases: TGTGCCAGCAGCCGACAGGGGGCCACAGATACGCAGTATCTT. It encodes CASSRQGATDTQYL.

This clonotype turned up a few times. The DNA of the CDR3 is TGTGCCAGCAGGGGACAGGCCTCAAGGTATGGCTACACCTTC. Translation gives CASRGQASRYGYTF. The chain employs TRBV28 and TRBJ1-2; 8 bases are shared with TRBD1. V was pared by 6 bases and J by 5 bases, with 8 bases of the junction left unmatched. The CDR3 spans 14 residues. The germline V gene has CDR1 MDHEN and CDR2 SYDVKM.

This chain connects TRBV19 to TRBJ1-2; possibly TRBD1 for D (5 bases). The V gene's germline CDR1 is LNHDA and CDR2 SQIVND (reference sequence). Trimming took 1 base from V and 8 from J, leaving 23 bases between them. The CDR3 sequence is 17 residues long. This chain's CDR3 is CASSIAPIQGDWWGYTF. The CDR3 region has the DNA TGTGCCAGTAGTATAGCTCCGATCCAGGGTGATTGGTGGGGCTACACCTTC.

Notes on this clonotype: Since the CDR3 does not end with the conserved phenylalanine or tryptophan, this likely comes from a read error. No DNA is shown, since the ends of the CDR3 on it are uncertain; the CDR3 is the one TCRdb lists. The chain employs TRBV12-3 or TRBV12-4 and TRBJ1-1. The CDR3 comprises 8 residues, both ends counted. CDR3 region: CASSFAFS.

Turning to this clonotype: An end of the junction differs from the germline gene, which may be a read error. The V and J genes are TRBV24-1 and TRBJ2-1; the match to TRBD1 covers 10 bases. The germline CDR1 and CDR2 sequences are KGHDR and SFDVKD. The CDR3 spans 16 residues. CDR3 sequence reads: CATSDPGTGAPYEQFF. DNA for the CDR3: TGTGCAACCAGTGATCCTGGGACAGGGGCACCCTACGAGCAGTTCTTC.

This clonotype was seen many times. The J gene is TRBJ2-1, the V gene TRBV12-3 or TRBV12-4; the match to TRBD2 covers 7 bases. The CDR3 length is 12 residues. J was trimmed by 3 bases and V by 8 bases; bases with no gene match: 1. This CDR3 is CASSSGYNEQFF. The CDR3 DNA sequence: TGTGCCAGCTCTAGCGGCTACAATGAGCAGTTCTTC.

V and J are TRBV20-1 and TRBJ2-5, with 9 bases lining up with TRBD2. Germline trimming cut 6 bases from V and 5 bases from J; bases unmatched to any gene: 10. This CDR3 is built from 14 residues. In germline, CDR1 is DFQATT, CDR2 SNEGSKA (reference sequence). CDR3 DNA sequence: TGCAGTGCCTCTCCGGCGGGGGGGGCGGAGACCCAGTACTTC. This encodes CSASPAGGAETQYF.

This clonotype came up once. This chain uses TRBV10-1 with TRBJ2-1; 16 positions match TRBD2. Germline V gene sequence: CDR1 WNHNN, CDR2 SYGVQD (reference sequence). CDR3 length: 14 amino acids. With 7 bases clipped from V and 8 bases from J, the junction kept 2 bases outside the gene matches. The CDR3 spells CASKGTSGRDEQFF. CDR3 nucleotides: TGCGCCAGCAAAGGGACTAGCGGGAGGGATGAGCAGTTCTTC.

This clonotype came up many times. This rearrangement joins TRBV9 to TRBJ1-5; no clear D gene. Per the germline V gene, CDR1 is SGDLS and CDR2 is YYNGEE. The CDR3 sequence is 14 residues long. Trimming took 2 bases from V and 3 from J, leaving 9 bases between them. CDR3 region: CASSVGGPNQPQHF. CDR3 coding DNA: TGTGCCAGCAGCGTGGGAGGCCCCAATCAGCCCCAGCATTTT.